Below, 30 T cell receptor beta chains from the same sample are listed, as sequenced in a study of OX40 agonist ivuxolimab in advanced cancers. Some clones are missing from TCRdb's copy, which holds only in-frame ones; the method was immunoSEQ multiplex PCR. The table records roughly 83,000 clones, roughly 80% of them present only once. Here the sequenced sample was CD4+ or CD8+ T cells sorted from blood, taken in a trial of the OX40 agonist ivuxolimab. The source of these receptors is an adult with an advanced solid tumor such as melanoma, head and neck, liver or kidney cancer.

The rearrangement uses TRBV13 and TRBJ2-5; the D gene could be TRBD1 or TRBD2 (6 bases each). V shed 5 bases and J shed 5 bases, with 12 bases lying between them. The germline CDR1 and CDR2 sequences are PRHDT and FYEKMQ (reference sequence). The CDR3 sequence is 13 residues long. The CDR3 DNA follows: TGTGCCAGCAGCCGGAGGAGGGGGGAGACCCAGTACTTC. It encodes CASSRRRGETQYF.

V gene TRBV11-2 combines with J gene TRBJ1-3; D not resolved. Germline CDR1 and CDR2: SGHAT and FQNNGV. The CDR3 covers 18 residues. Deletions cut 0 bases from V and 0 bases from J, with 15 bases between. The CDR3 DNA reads TGTGCCAGCAGCTTAGATCTCGTGGGAATCGGCTCTGGAAACACCATATATTTT. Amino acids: CASSLDLVGIGSGNTIYF.

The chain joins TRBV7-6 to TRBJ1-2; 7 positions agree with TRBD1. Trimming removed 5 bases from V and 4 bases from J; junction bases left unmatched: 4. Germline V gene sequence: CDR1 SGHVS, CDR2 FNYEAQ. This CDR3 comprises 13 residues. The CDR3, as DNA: TGTGCCAGCAGCCCCGGACAGGCCTATGGCTACACCTTC. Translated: CASSPGQAYGYTF.

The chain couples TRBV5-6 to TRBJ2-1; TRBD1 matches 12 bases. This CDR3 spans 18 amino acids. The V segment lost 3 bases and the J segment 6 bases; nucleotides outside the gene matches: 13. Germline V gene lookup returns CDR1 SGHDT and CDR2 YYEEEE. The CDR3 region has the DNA TGTGCCAGCAGCTCTTGTCCCGGGACAGGGGGCTCGTGCAATGAGCAGTTCTTC. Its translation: CASSSCPGTGGSCNEQFF.

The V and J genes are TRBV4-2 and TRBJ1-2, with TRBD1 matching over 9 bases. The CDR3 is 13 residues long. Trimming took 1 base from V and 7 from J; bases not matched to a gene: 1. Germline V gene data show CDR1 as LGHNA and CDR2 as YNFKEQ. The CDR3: CASSQGQGGGYTF. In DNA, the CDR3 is TGTGCCAGCAGCCAAGGACAGGGGGGTGGCTACACCTTC.

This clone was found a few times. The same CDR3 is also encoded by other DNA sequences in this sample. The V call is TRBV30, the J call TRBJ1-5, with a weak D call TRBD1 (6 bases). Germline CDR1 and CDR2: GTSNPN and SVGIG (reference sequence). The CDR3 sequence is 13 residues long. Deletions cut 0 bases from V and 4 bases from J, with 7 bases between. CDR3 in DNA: TGTGCCTGGAGTGTACAGGGAAATCAGCCCCAGCATTTT. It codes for CAWSVQGNQPQHF.

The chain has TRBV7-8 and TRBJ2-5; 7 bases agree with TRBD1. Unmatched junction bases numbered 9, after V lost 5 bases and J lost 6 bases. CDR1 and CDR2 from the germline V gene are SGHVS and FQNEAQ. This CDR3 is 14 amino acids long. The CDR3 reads CASSPRDRKKTQYF. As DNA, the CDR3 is TGTGCCAGCAGCCCACGGGACAGAAAGAAGACCCAGTACTTC.

This CDR3 is CASSAQRAGTQYF. As DNA, the CDR3 is TGTGCCAGCAGTGCCCAGAGAGCAGGGACCCAGTACTTC. This chain uses TRBV2 with TRBJ2-5; D call uncertain. Germline loops: CDR1 SNHLY, CDR2 FYNNEI. The CDR3 is 13 residues long. V lost 4 bases to trimming and J lost 7 bases, with 13 bases between them.

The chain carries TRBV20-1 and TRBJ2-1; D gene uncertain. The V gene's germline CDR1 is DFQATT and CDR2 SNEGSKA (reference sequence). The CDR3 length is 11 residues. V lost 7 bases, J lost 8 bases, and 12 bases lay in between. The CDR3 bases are TGCAGTGTCCAGGAAGGCTATGAGCAGTTCTTC. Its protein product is CSVQEGYEQFF.

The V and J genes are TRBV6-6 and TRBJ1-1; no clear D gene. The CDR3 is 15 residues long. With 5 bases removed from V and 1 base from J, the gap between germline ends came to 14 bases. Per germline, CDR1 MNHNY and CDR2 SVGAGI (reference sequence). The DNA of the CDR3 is TGTGCCAGCAGTCGCGGACGGAATGAGAACACTGAAGCTTTCTTT. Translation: CASSRGRNENTEAFF.

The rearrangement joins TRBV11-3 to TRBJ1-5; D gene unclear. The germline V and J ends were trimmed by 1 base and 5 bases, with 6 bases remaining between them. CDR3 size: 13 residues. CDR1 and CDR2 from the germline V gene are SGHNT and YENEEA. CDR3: CASSLGAHQPQHF. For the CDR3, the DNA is TGTGCCAGCAGCTTAGGGGCTCATCAGCCCCAGCATTTT.

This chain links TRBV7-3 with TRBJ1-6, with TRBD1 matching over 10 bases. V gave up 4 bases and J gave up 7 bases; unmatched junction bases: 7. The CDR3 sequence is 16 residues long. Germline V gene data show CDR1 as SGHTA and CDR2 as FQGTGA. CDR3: CASSSTGGDPNSPLHF. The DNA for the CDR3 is TGTGCCAGCAGCTCGACAGGGGGCGACCCCAATTCACCCCTCCACTTT.

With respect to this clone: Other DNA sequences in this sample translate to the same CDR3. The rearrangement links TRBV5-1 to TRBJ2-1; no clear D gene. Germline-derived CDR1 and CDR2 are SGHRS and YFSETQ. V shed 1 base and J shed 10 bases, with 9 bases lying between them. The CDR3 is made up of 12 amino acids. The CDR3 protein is CASSLSVREQFF. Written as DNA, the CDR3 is TGCGCCAGCAGCTTGAGTGTCAGGGAGCAGTTCTTC.

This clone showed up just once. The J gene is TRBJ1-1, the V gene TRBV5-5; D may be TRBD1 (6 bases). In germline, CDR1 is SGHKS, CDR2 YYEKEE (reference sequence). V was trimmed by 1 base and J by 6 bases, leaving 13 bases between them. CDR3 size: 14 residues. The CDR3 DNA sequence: TGTGCCAGCAGCTTGAGGACAGAACTCCCTGAAGCTTTCTTT. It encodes CASSLRTELPEAFF.

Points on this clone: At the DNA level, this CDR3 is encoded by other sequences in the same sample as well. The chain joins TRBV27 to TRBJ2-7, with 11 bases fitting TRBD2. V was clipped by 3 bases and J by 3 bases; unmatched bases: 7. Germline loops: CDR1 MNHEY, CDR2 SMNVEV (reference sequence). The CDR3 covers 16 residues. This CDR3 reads CASSFHTSGGLYEQYF. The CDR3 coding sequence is TGTGCCAGCAGTTTTCATACTAGCGGGGGTCTCTACGAGCAGTACTTC.

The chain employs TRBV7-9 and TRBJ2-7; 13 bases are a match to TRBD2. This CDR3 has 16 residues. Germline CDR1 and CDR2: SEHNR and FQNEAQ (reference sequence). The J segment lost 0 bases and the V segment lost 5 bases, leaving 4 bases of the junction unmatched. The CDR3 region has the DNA TGTGCCAGCAGCCGGTGGACTAGCGGGAGCTCCTACGAGCAGTACTTC. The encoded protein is CASSRWTSGSSYEQYF.

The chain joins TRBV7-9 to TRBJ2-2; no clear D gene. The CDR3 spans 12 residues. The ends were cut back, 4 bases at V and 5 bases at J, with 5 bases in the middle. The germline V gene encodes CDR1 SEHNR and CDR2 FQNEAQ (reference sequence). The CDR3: CASSSSTGELFF. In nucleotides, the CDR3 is TGTGCCAGCAGCTCGTCAACCGGGGAGCTGTTTTTT.

CDR3 in amino acids: CASGKNRAFADYEQYF. CDR3 in DNA: TGTGCCAGCGGAAAGAACAGGGCATTCGCGGATTACGAGCAGTACTTC. V and J are TRBV6-6 and TRBJ2-7, with D possibly TRBD1 on 6 matching bases. This CDR3 has 16 residues. V lost 8 bases to trimming and J lost 4 bases, with 24 bases between them. Germline CDR1 is MNHNY and CDR2 is SVGAGI (reference sequence).

In DNA form, the CDR3 reads TGTGCCAGCAGTGTTTATGATGACTTGTACTTC. Encoded protein: CASSVYDDLYF. V usage is TRBV2 and J usage is TRBJ2-5; D gene ambiguous. Germline CDR1 reads SNHLY; CDR2 reads FYNNEI. The CDR3 runs 11 residues. Trimming removed 4 bases at V and 13 bases at J, with 13 bases between. Based on the CDR3 plus reference TRBV2 and TRBJ2-5, the full variable domain is EPEVTQTPSHQVTQMGQEVILRCVPISNHLYFYWYRQILGQKVEFLVSFYNNEISEKSEIFDDQFSVERPDGSNFTLKIRSTKLEDSAMYFCASSVYDDLYFGPGTRLLVL.

The CDR3 region has the DNA TGTGCCAGTAGGACAGCGGGAGGGCCGGGCAATGAGCAGTTCTTC. Translated, it gives CASRTAGGPGNEQFF. This rearrangement joins TRBV19 to TRBJ2-1; 10 bases are a match to TRBD2. CDR1 and CDR2 from the germline V gene are LNHDA and SQIVND (reference sequence). The CDR3 totals 15 residues. J was trimmed by 6 bases and V by 6 bases; bases with no gene match: 8.

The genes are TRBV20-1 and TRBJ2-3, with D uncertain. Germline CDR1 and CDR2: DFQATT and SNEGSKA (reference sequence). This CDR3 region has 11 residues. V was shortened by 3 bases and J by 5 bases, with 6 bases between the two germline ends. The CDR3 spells CSARLEDTQYF. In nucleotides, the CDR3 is TGCAGTGCTAGGTTAGAAGATACGCAGTATTTT.

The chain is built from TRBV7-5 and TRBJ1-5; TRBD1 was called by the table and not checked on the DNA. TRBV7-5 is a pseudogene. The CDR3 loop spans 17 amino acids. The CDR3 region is CARSLNRDRVSNQPQHF. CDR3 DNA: TGTGCCAGAAGCTTAAACAGGGATCGTGTCAGCAATCAGCCCCAGCATTTT.

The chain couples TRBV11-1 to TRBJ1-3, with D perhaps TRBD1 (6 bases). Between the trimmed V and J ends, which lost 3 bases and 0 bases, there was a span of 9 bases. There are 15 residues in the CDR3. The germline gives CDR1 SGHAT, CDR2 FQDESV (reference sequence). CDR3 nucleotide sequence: TGTGCCAGCAGCTTGCCGGACAGCTCTGGAAACACCATATATTTT. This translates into CASSLPDSSGNTIYF.

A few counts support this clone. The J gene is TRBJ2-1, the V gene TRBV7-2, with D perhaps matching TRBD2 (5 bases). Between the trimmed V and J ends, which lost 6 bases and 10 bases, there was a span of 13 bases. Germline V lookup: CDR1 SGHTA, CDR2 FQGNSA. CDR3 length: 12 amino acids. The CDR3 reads CASSSDLWEQFF. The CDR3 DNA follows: TGTGCCAGCAGTAGCGACCTCTGGGAGCAGTTCTTC. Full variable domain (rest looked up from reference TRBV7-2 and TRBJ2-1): GAGVSQSPSNKVTEKGKDVELRCDPISGHTALYWYRQSLGQGLEFLIYFQGNSAPDKSGLPSDRFSAERTGGSVSTLTIQRTQQEDSAVYLCASSSDLWEQFFGPGTRLTVL.

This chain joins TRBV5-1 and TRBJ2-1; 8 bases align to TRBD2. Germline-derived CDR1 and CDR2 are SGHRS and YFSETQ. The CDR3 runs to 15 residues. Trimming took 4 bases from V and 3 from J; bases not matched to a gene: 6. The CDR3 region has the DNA TGCGCCAGCAGCGCCTCTAGCGGGTTCTACAATGAGCAGTTCTTC. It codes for CASSASSGFYNEQFF. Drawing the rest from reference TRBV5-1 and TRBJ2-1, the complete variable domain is KAGVTQTPRYLIKTRGQQVTLSCSPISGHRSVSWYQQTPGQGLQFLFEYFSETQRNKGNFPGRFSGRQFSNSRSEMNVSTLELGDSALYLCASSASSGFYNEQFFGPGTRLTVL.

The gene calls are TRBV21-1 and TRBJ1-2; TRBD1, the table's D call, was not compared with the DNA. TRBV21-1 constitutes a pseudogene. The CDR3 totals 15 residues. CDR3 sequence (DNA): TGTGCCAGCACCGGACAGGCGAAAGCTAACTATGGCTACACCTTC. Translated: CASTGQAKANYGYTF.

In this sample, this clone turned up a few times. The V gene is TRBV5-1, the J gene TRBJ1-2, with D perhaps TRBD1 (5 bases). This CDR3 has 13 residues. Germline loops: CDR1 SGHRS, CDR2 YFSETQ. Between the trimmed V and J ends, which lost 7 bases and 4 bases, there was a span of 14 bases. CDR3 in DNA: TGCGCCAGCCGACAGAGCACGGGCTATGGCTACACCTTC. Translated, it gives CASRQSTGYGYTF.

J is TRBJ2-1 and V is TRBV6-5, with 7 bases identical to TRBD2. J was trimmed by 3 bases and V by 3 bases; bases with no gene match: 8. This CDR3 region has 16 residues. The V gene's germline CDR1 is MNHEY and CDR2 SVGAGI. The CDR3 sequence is CASSYGRGIHYNEQFF. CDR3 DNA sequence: TGTGCCAGCAGTTATGGGCGGGGGATCCACTACAATGAGCAGTTCTTC.

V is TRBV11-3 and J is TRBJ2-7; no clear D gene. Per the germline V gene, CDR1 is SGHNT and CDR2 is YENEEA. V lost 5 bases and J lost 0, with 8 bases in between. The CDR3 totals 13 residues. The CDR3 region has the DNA TGTGCCAGCAGCACCATAGGCTCCTACGAGCAGTACTTC. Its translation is CASSTIGSYEQYF.

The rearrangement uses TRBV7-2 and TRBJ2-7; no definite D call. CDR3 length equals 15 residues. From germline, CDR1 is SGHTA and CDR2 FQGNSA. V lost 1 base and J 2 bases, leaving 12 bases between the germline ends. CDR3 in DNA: TGTGCCAGCAGCTTAGAGGGTAGAAAGACCTACGAGCAGTACTTC. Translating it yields CASSLEGRKTYEQYF.